This T cell receptor beta chain is from a study of blood T cell repertoires in COVID-19. Turning to the study itself: Samples of COVID-19 (acute and convalescent) were obtained from the United States, Italy and Spain. T cells, B-cell-depleted T cells, or PBMCs provided the cDNA or gDNA that served as material.

Original processing notes: Estimation of nucleated cell counts was performed using reference gene primer amplification. TCRdb's table, derived via immunoSEQ multiplex PCR, lists solely in-frame clones and lacks some. That table is the source of V, J and clone size, and D and trimming were worked out from the DNA. The data show 95,000 or so clones, 80% to 90% seen once. Germline CDR1 is MNHEY and CDR2 is SVGAGI. The CDR3 sequence is 15 residues long. V lost 6 bases to trimming and J lost 2 bases, with 15 bases between them. The clonotype was recovered from a human donor in a cohort sampled during active COVID-19. The sequencing input was peripheral blood. This chain joins TRBV6-5 and TRBJ2-3; D is possibly TRBD1 (6 bases). DNA of the CDR3: TGTGCCAGCAGACTGGGGGCCACTATCACAGATACGCAGTATTTT. This gives the protein CASRLGATITDTQYF.